The clone carrying this T cell receptor (beta chain) was seen a handful of times. CDR3 length: 21 residues. The V gene's germline CDR1 is SGHTA and CDR2 FQGTGA. V was clipped by 5 bases and J by 0 bases; unmatched bases: 20. This specimen belongs to a study of T-cell reconstitution after alpha-beta-depleted transplantation in children. Unique molecular identifiers were used in preparing the TCRbeta library. TCRdb redid the calling of the PCR reads with MiXCR, one entry per CDR3 protein. The table has about 640,000 distinct CDR3 sequences, 13% seen once. The specimen comprised PBMCs, mostly from graft donor cells, sampled 360 days after TCRalphabeta/CD19-depleted stem cell transplant. This TCR came from a male patient younger than 18 who had a stem cell transplant for acute myeloid leukemia, so the T cells may come from the graft donor. This chain uses TRBV7-3 with TRBJ2-1; 9 bases line up with TRBD1. CDR3 region: CASSRIGQGSMVGHSYNEQFF. In DNA form, the CDR3 reads TGTGCCAGCAGCCGAATTGGACAGGGGTCAATGGTGGGCCACTCCTACAATGAGCAGTTCTTC. The variable domain in full, completed from reference TRBV7-3 and TRBJ2-1, reads GAGVSQTPSNKVTEKGKYVELRCDPISGHTALYWYRQSLGQGPEFLIYFQGTGAADDSGLPNDRFFAVRPEGSVSTLKIQRTERGDSAVYLCASSRIGQGSMVGHSYNEQFFGPGTRLTVL.